The T cell receptor beta chain described here comes from a study of shared clonotypes between healthy human individuals (TCRdb year 2020). Study-wide context: The cohort comprised a couple of women and a few men aged 18 to 49 years. Leukapheresis yielded between about 0.85 and 10 billion PBMCs per donor. Libraries were prepared and TCR repertoires were sequenced by different laboratories using diverse techniques, in order to increase sequencing depth and limit assay-specific biases. Per donor, three plates each were used for CD4 naive and CD4 memory, two for CD8 naive, and one for CD8 memory. To estimate repertoire size and how much clonotype sharing occurs between individuals, the study deeply sequenced the blood TCR repertoires of five healthy adults. General conclusions and limits of the study: Compared with non-shared clonotypes, the clonotypes found in all four sorted-subset donors had higher generation probabilities. Based on pairwise subsampling, the degree of clonotype sharing among donors was expected to be affected by sequencing depth. Naive subsets generally had larger estimated clonotype richness than memory subsets. The genetic and exposure-history diversity represented was limited by the small number of donors. Incomplete sequencing was indicated by rarefaction of sorted-subset datasets, despite the large sequencing depth. Only blood was sampled, and tissue TCR repertoires likely differ from those in blood. Across several donors, approximately 4.6% of naive CD4, roughly 3.5% of naive CD8, under 2.5% of memory CD4, and under 0.45% of memory CD8 clonotypes were shared.

Using the deep immunoSEQ assay, multiplex PCR amplified TCR CDR3 regions from genomic DNA. For each cell subset, the extracted genomic DNA was distributed evenly across all wells of several immunoSEQ 96-well plates, and each plate served as one replicate. For sorted subsets, about 200 ng genomic DNA, equal to tens of thousands of T cell genomes, was loaded into each replicate PCR. Purified libraries were measured with a Qubit 3.0 fluorometer, size-checked on a Bioanalyzer 2100, and measured again with the KAPA Library Quantification kit. Every immunoSEQ 96-well plate was sequenced on a separate single-read 150-cycle Illumina NextSeq 550 flow cell. Turning to the authors' computational methods: Because only junctional sequences without quality scores were contained in the immunoSEQ output, filtering matching that applied to full-length reads could not be performed. To assign V/J genes and CDR3, sequences were annotated using PyIR, a Python wrapper for IgBLAST v1.9, with IMGT germline references. Reads were filtered out if the reads had weak V/J assignments (E-value above 1e-6), no CDR3, stop codons, out-of-frame junctions, or ambiguous translated residues. V3J clonotypes were defined as sequences sharing an identical inferred V gene, J gene, and CDR3 amino acid sequence. Percentage overlap between repertoires was computed as shared unique clonotypes divided by the size of the smaller repertoire. RTK rarefaction, the Chao1 estimator, and Recon v2.1 estimates of unobserved clonotypes were used to assess repertoire richness. Generation probabilities for all TCRbeta clonotypes obtained by the gDNA method from a handful of donors were computed using OLGA. In TCRdb, the immuneACCESS table is reduced to in-frame sequences with V and J assigned. These tables do not hold every clone; where another copy was compared, an unresolved V gene accounts for under half, and the others remain unexplained. That table is the source of V, J and clone size, and D and trimming were worked out from the DNA. Within this sample are about 2.3 million clones, with approximately 93% of them counted one time only. Of the sample, roughly 0.36% is held by the ten largest clones.

Trimming at the junction amounts to 4 bases on V and 0 bases on J, and the germline ends lie 10 bases apart. For CDR1 and CDR2, the germline V gene (reference sequence) lists SEHNR and FQNEAQ. The CDR3 goes from the cysteine to the phenylalanine over 15 residues. The read is trimmed to its CDR3 DNA, 45 bases read in frame from base 1. A remark on this clone: Its antigen remains unidentified. No base-level quality is on record; no much larger clone is a single base apart.

The donors were healthy, HIV-negative adults with no recently reported acute infections or vaccinations. Every donor was a Caucasian adult residing in Nashville, Tennessee, USA. CD4+ T cells were enriched by magnetic negative selection; naive cells were then positively selected on CD45RA, and the negative fraction formed the memory subset. Blood was collected by leukapheresis, and PBMCs were isolated by Ficoll-Histopaque density gradient centrifugation and then cryopreserved in liquid nitrogen vapor phase. Analytical flow cytometry was used to check the purity and quantity of each magnetically sorted T cell population. Genomic DNA was isolated from each sorted fraction and quantified by UV absorbance on a Nanodrop 2000c.

This TCR was recovered from a man between 18 and 35 years old in good health. Some clones in this sample may be carry-over from other donors' samples. What was sequenced was naive CD4+ T cells from PBMCs. This specimen's cell subset or site label, interpreted: CD45RA+ positively selected. In this chain, TRBV7-9 is recombined with TRBJ1-3, with the D gene call left open. The base sequence is TGTGCCAGCAGCTCAAAGTCCCTCTCTGGAAACACCATATATTTT. Its translation is CASSSKSLSGNTIYF.